One sample yielded the 19 T cell receptor beta chains listed below, sequenced in a study of blood T cell repertoires in COVID-19. Method: immunoSEQ multiplex PCR; TCRdb's copy keeps in-frame clones and lacks some. The sample has roughly 120,000 clones, 92% seen once. Sample: peripheral blood. These receptors all stem from a man aged 50 or older with COVID-19, enrolled during active disease.

The J gene is TRBJ2-4, the V gene TRBV2, with D possibly TRBD2 on 6 matching bases. The CDR3 spans 17 residues. V gave up 0 bases and J gave up 0 bases, with 12 bases separating them. The germline gives CDR1 SNHLY, CDR2 FYNNEI. CDR3 amino acids: CASSEALGREAKNIQYF. The CDR3 DNA is TGTGCCAGCAGTGAAGCGCTGGGGCGGGAAGCCAAAAACATTCAGTACTTC.

This clone was observed a single time. The chain combines TRBV6-2 or TRBV6-3 with TRBJ2-4; 7 bases line up with TRBD2. The V and J ends lost 5 bases and 9 bases, in that order; junction bases with no gene match: 13. Germline V lookup: CDR1 MNHEY, CDR2 SVGEGT. The CDR3 length is 15 residues. The CDR3 DNA sequence: TGTGCCAGCAGTCCCGGGGGGACCCCCCTGGGCATTCAGTACTTC. Translating gives CASSPGGTPLGIQYF.

In this sample, this clone turned up once. The chain recombines TRBV5-1 with TRBJ2-1; the match to TRBD1 covers 12 bases. There are 15 residues in the CDR3. Germline values: CDR1 SGHRS, CDR2 YFSETQ. V shed 4 bases and J 8 bases; nucleotides not matched to a gene: 7. CDR3 in amino acids: CASSLGTGGSDEQFF. DNA for the CDR3: TGCGCCAGCAGCCTGGGGACAGGGGGCTCGGATGAGCAGTTCTTC.

The chain joins TRBV7-2 to TRBJ2-1; TRBD2 matches 7 bases. The CDR3 totals 19 residues. Germline-derived CDR1 and CDR2 are SGHTA and FQGNSA. The V segment lost 0 bases and the J segment 0 bases; nucleotides outside the gene matches: 11. The CDR3 region is CASSLAGVSGLGSYNEQFF. The CDR3 nucleotides are TGTGCCAGCAGCTTAGCGGGGGTTTCAGGACTAGGCTCCTACAATGAGCAGTTCTTC.

This clone was counted only a few times. The gene calls are TRBV19 and TRBJ2-2; the match to TRBD2 covers 9 bases. J was trimmed by 6 bases and V by 7 bases; bases with no gene match: 3. This CDR3 is built from 13 residues. Germline loops: CDR1 LNHDA, CDR2 SQIVND (reference sequence). In DNA form, the CDR3 reads TGTGCCAGTACAGGGACTAGCTCCGGGGAGCTGTTTTTT. Translation gives CASTGTSSGELFF.

The chain uses TRBV7-2 and TRBJ2-1; unclear D gene. Looked up from germline, CDR1 is SGHTA and CDR2 is FQGNSA. The ends were cut back, 5 bases at V and 10 bases at J, with 9 bases in the middle. This CDR3 spans 11 amino acids. DNA of the CDR3: TGTGCCAGCAGCCTTCCCGGGGAGCAGTTCTTC. Encoded protein: CASSLPGEQFF.

The CDR3 DNA sequence: TGTGCCAGCAGCGCCACAGGTCGCTTGGACAATGAGCAGTTCTTC. Protein product: CASSATGRLDNEQFF. This chain joins TRBV9 and TRBJ2-1; tentatively, D is TRBD1 (5 bases). Germline CDR1 reads SGDLS; CDR2 reads YYNGEE. The V end was cut by 3 bases, the J end by 5 bases, with 15 bases between. There are 15 residues in the CDR3.

J is TRBJ1-1 and V is TRBV19, with 7 bases identical to TRBD1. V shed 3 bases and J 5 bases; nucleotides not matched to a gene: 6. The CDR3 sequence is 14 residues long. Germline CDR1 LNHDA, CDR2 SQIVND (reference sequence). CDR3 sequence: CASSMGHRGTEAFF. CDR3 bases: TGTGCCAGTAGTATGGGTCACAGGGGTACTGAAGCTTTCTTT.

This chain uses TRBV19 with TRBJ2-5, with 7 bases matching TRBD2. From germline, CDR1 is LNHDA and CDR2 SQIVND (reference sequence). This CDR3 is built from 15 residues. The J segment lost 4 bases and the V segment lost 5 bases, leaving 10 bases of the junction unmatched. In DNA, the CDR3 is TGTGCCAGTAGTCCGGGACTAAATGACGTAGAGACCCAGTACTTC. Its translation is CASSPGLNDVETQYF.

The chain links TRBV27 to TRBJ1-2, with a tentative D call TRBD1 (6 bases). CDR1 and CDR2 from the germline V gene are MNHEY and SMNVEV (reference sequence). The CDR3 extends over 14 amino acids. The V and J ends lost 5 bases and 0 bases respectively, with 10 bases between them. CDR3 region: CASSPRQANYGYTF. CDR3 sequence (DNA): TGTGCCAGCAGTCCCAGACAGGCTAACTATGGCTACACCTTC.

The V call is TRBV18, the J call TRBJ2-7; 14 bases are a match to TRBD2. The CDR3 has 16 amino acids. The junction had 4 bases not matched to a gene; V was cut back by 1 base and J by 5 bases. The germline CDR1 and CDR2 sequences are KGHSH and LQKENI. CDR3 protein: CASSPQGLAGGNEQYV. CDR3 sequence (DNA): TGTGCCAGCTCACCACAAGGACTAGCGGGAGGTAACGAGCAGTACGTC.

The chain is built from TRBV6-5 and TRBJ1-1, with 11 bases matching TRBD1. J gave up 3 bases and V 3 bases, and 3 bases lay outside the gene matches. This CDR3 is 15 amino acids long. In germline, CDR1 is MNHEY, CDR2 SVGAGI. The CDR3 nucleotides are TGTGCCAGCAGTTATGGACAGGGGGCGGACACTGAAGCTTTCTTT. It codes for CASSYGQGADTEAFF.

This CDR3 reads CASGSGGEETQYF. The CDR3 DNA is TGTGCTAGTGGGTCCGGGGGTGAAGAGACCCAGTACTTC. The rearrangement uses TRBV12-5 and TRBJ2-5; D perhaps matches TRBD2 (6 bases). The CDR3 runs 13 residues. CDR1 and CDR2 (germline): LGHNT, FRNRAP. V lost 6 bases and J 3 bases, leaving 11 bases between the germline ends.

V usage is TRBV2 and J usage is TRBJ1-2; TRBD1 matches 7 bases. Trimming at V came to 3 bases and at J to 1 base, leaving 2 bases not matched to a gene. The CDR3 has 14 amino acids. The germline V gene encodes CDR1 SNHLY and CDR2 FYNNEI. CDR3 residues: CASSEAGGNYGYTF. The CDR3 DNA reads as TGTGCCAGCAGTGAGGCAGGGGGTAACTATGGCTACACCTTC. Full variable domain (outside the CDR3, taken from reference TRBV2 and TRBJ1-2): EPEVTQTPSHQVTQMGQEVILRCVPISNHLYFYWYRQILGQKVEFLVSFYNNEISEKSEIFDDQFSVERPDGSNFTLKIRSTKLEDSAMYFCASSEAGGNYGYTFGSGTRLTVV.

The chain employs TRBV29-1 and TRBJ2-1, with 10 positions matching TRBD2. CDR3 size: 13 residues. CDR1 is SQVTM and CDR2 is ANQGSEA in the germline V gene. V dropped 7 bases and J dropped 12; count of bases not matched to a gene: 12. CDR3 coding DNA: TGCAGCGCGCGCCTCCAGCGGGAGGGCGCGCAGTTCTTC. Encoded protein: CSARLQREGAQFF.

This chain joins TRBV5-1 and TRBJ1-1; unclear D gene. V shed 4 bases and J shed 5 bases, with 15 bases lying between them. The CDR3 runs to 14 residues. Germline V gene sequence: CDR1 SGHRS, CDR2 YFSETQ. CDR3: CASSKNPDGTEAFF. Here the CDR3 DNA reads TGCGCCAGCAGCAAAAACCCCGACGGGACTGAAGCTTTCTTT.

The chain recombines TRBV11-2 with TRBJ2-7; D is possibly TRBD1 (5 bases). V was pared by 2 bases and J by 4 bases, with 9 bases between. The CDR3 consists of 13 residues. Germline V gene lookup returns CDR1 SGHAT and CDR2 FQNNGV. CDR3: CASSLLAGYEQYV. In DNA, the CDR3 is TGTGCCAGCAGCTTATTGGCAGGGTACGAGCAGTACGTC.

This clone was seen a handful of times. The chain uses TRBV19 and TRBJ2-2, with D possibly TRBD2 on 6 matching bases. There are 13 residues in the CDR3. Germline V lookup: CDR1 LNHDA, CDR2 SQIVND (reference sequence). V was trimmed by 7 bases and J by 5 bases, leaving 11 bases between them. CDR3: CASNGAGTGELFF. The CDR3 nucleotides read TGTGCCAGTAACGGGGCGGGGACCGGGGAGCTGTTTTTT.

The chain carries TRBV7-2 and TRBJ1-5; 7 bases are shared with TRBD1. The V and J ends lost 0 bases and 1 base, in that order; junction bases with no gene match: 6. The CDR3 spans 17 residues. Looked up from germline, CDR1 is SGHTA and CDR2 is FQGNSA. CDR3 region: CASSLALGGFSNQPQHF. DNA for the CDR3: TGTGCCAGCAGCTTAGCGCTAGGGGGCTTCAGCAATCAGCCCCAGCATTTT.